Listed here is a single TCR beta chain. The antigen remains undetermined. This sample was included in a study of shared clonotypes between healthy human individuals. General study findings and limits: Sampling used blood alone; tissue repertoires probably differ. A limitation of the genetic and exposure-history diversity represented arose from few donors. Naive CD4 clonotypes overlapped across a handful of donors at roughly 5.1%.

Terminally differentiated effector memory CD45RA+ cells were left out of the naive CD8 fraction, which was CD45RO-negative and positively selected for CCR7. Trimming stripped 6 bases from V and 8 bases from J, with 13 bases between. The CDR3 consists of 13 residues. Germline CDR1 is MNHEY and CDR2 is SMNVEV (reference sequence). Genomic DNA of every subset was divided equally among multiple immunoSEQ plates. This table comes from immunoSEQ multiplex PCR, and its TCRdb copy is limited to in-frame clones, with some not included. The data contain about 610,000 clones, approximately 96% of them singletons.

This TCR came from a woman aged 25 to 39 in good health. The J gene is TRBJ1-4, the V gene TRBV27; tentative D call: TRBD1 (6 bases). What was sequenced was naive CD8+ T cells sorted from blood. CDR3 in amino acids: CASRRGAVEKLFF. The CDR3, as DNA: TGTGCCAGCAGAAGGGGGGCGGTAGAAAAACTGTTTTTT.